Below, one T cell receptor beta chain is given with its context. Its antigen is as yet unknown. This sample is part of a study of T cells in Graves' hyperthyroidism and ophthalmopathy. The study, taken as a whole, reports: Blood also showed most of the thyroid clonotypes that were expanded above 0.001.

CDR3 length: 13 residues. CDR1 KGHDR and CDR2 SFDVKD come from the germline V gene. V lost 0 bases to trimming and J lost 6 bases, with 7 bases between them. What was amplified from RNA transcripts were TCR beta CDR3 regions. A first-round RT-PCR of the TCR CDR3 used the HTBI primer set. TCRdb called the multiplex PCR reads again in MiXCR, with one record for every CDR3 protein. Altogether approximately 610,000 distinct CDR3 sequences are present, over 15% being singletons, with the ten largest covering around 18%. The V call is TRBV24-1, the J call TRBJ1-2; perhaps TRBD1 as D (5 bases). The clonotype originates from a woman under 30 with Graves' hyperthyroidism. The sequencing input was blood. The CDR3 DNA sequence: TGTGCCACCAGTGATTTGGGGGGGGATGGCTACACCTTC. Protein product: CATSDLGGDGYTF.